These 13 T cell receptor beta chains were all obtained from the same sample, sequenced in a study of blood T cell repertoires in COVID-19. Clones were read by immunoSEQ multiplex PCR, and TCRdb kept only the in-frame ones, dropping some. The sample lists about 140,000 clones, about 86% occurring once. Sample: peripheral blood. The receptor set was obtained from a woman aged 60-70 years with acute or convalescent COVID-19.

This chain uses TRBV28 with TRBJ1-1; no clear D gene. V was shortened by 3 bases and J by 1 base, with 12 bases between the two germline ends. The CDR3 contains 15 residues. Germline CDR1 MDHEN, CDR2 SYDVKM. The CDR3 bases are TGTGCCAGCAGTTTGCCTCTGAGAGCGAACACTGAAGCTTTCTTT. It is translated as CASSLPLRANTEAFF. Using reference TRBV28 and TRBJ1-1 for the parts outside the CDR3, the full variable domain is DVKVTQSSRYLVKRTGEKVFLECVQDMDHENMFWYRQDPGLGLRLIYFSYDVKMKEKGDIPEGYSVSREKKERFSLILESASTNQTSMYLCASSLPLRANTEAFFGQGTRLTVV.

The rearrangement joins TRBV25-1 to TRBJ2-5; 8 bases agree with TRBD1. The CDR3 runs to 14 residues. Trimming cost V 2 bases and J 5 bases; bases outside gene matches: 4. Germline V gives CDR1 MGHDK, CDR2 SYGVNS. The chain's CDR3 is CASSETDRVETQYF. DNA for the CDR3: TGTGCCAGCAGTGAAACGGACAGGGTGGAGACCCAGTACTTC.

In its sample, this clone was seen a few times. The J gene is TRBJ2-2, the V gene TRBV27, with no clear D. The CDR3 runs to 16 residues. CDR1 and CDR2 (germline): MNHEY, SMNVEV (reference sequence). Trimming stripped 2 bases from V and 4 bases from J, with 14 bases between. Here the CDR3 DNA reads TGTGCCAGCAGTTTAGGGTCGGGTCACCTCACCGGGGAGCTGTTTTTT. It is translated as CASSLGSGHLTGELFF.

The table lists this clone with a count of one. The chain recombines TRBV7-3 with TRBJ1-1; 7 bases align to TRBD1. Trimming took 2 bases from V and 6 from J; bases not matched to a gene: 6. Germline V lookup: CDR1 SGHTA, CDR2 FQGTGA. This CDR3 has 14 residues. In nucleotides, the CDR3 is TGTGCCAGCAGCTTACAAAAAGGGGGCCCTGAAGCTTTCTTT. It yields the protein CASSLQKGGPEAFF.

In this sample, this clone turned up once. The V call is TRBV23-1, the J call TRBJ1-5, with a weak D call TRBD1 (5 bases). TRBV23-1 is marked as an open reading frame, function uncertain. The CDR3 loop spans 14 amino acids. Between the trimmed V and J ends, which lost 9 bases and 4 bases, there was a span of 16 bases. CDR3 DNA: TGCGCCAGTGCTCCCCACAGGCCAAATCAGCCCCAGCATTTT. Translation gives CASAPHRPNQPQHF.

This chain joins TRBV7-8 and TRBJ2-1, with TRBD1 matching over 8 bases. V trimming: 0 bases; J trimming: 7 bases; junction bases outside the gene matches: 2. The germline V gene has CDR1 SGHVS and CDR2 FQNEAQ. The CDR3 sequence is 14 residues long. The CDR3 spells CASSLAQGENEQFF. In nucleotides, the CDR3 is TGTGCCAGCAGCTTAGCACAGGGGGAGAATGAGCAGTTCTTC.

CDR3 DNA: TGCGCCAGCAGTGTGAAAGCGGGAGGGAGTTGGGAGCAGTTCTTC. Translating gives CASSVKAGGSWEQFF. This sequence joins TRBV10-2 and TRBJ2-1; 10 bases agree with TRBD2. The junction had 10 bases not matched to a gene; V was cut back by 4 bases and J by 10 bases. Germline CDR1 and CDR2: WSHSY and SAAADI. The CDR3 length is 15 residues.

This clone was detected only once. The chain combines TRBV2 with TRBJ2-7; no clear D gene. Trimming removed 6 bases from V and 2 bases from J, with 5 bases in between. Germline lookup yields CDR1 SNHLY and CDR2 FYNNEI. The CDR3 has 11 amino acids. Written as DNA, the CDR3 is TGTGCCAGCAGCCGTACCTACGAGCAGTACTTC. It codes for CASSRTYEQYF.

V and J are TRBV5-4 and TRBJ2-2; TRBD2 is a possible D gene (6 bases). The CDR3 is made up of 16 amino acids. Germline V gene data show CDR1 as SGHNT and CDR2 as YYREEE (reference sequence). With 4 bases removed from V and 5 bases from J, the gap between germline ends came to 18 bases. This CDR3 is CASSPTSKVSTGELFF. As DNA, the CDR3 is TGTGCCAGCAGCCCCACTAGCAAGGTGTCAACCGGGGAGCTGTTTTTT.

The J gene is TRBJ2-7, the V gene TRBV19; 9 nucleotides align to TRBD1. V was clipped by 1 base and J by 5 bases; unmatched bases: 3. The CDR3 is 14 residues long. Germline assignment: CDR1 LNHDA and CDR2 SQIVND (reference sequence). The CDR3 here is CASSIARTGDEQYF. In nucleotides, the CDR3 is TGTGCCAGTAGTATAGCCCGGACAGGGGACGAGCAGTACTTC.

The chain combines TRBV5-4 with TRBJ1-3; TRBD1 aligns across 7 bases. The CDR3 consists of 15 residues. The junction had 7 bases not matched to a gene; V was cut back by 3 bases and J by 4 bases. Germline V gene data show CDR1 as SGHNT and CDR2 as YYREEE (reference sequence). The CDR3 is CASSSDRASGNTIYF. Written as DNA, the CDR3 is TGTGCCAGCAGCTCCGACAGGGCATCAGGAAACACCATATATTTT.

The CDR3 reads CARRVTTGDEQYF. The CDR3 bases are TGTGCCAGAAGGGTTACGACAGGGGACGAGCAGTACTTC. The chain has TRBV5-3 and TRBJ2-7; TRBD1 matches at 8 bases. TRBV5-3 is flagged as an ORF with uncertain function. The J segment lost 5 bases and the V segment lost 5 bases, leaving 6 bases of the junction unmatched. CDR3 length: 13 amino acids.

V gene TRBV27 combines with J gene TRBJ2-7, with D hard to call. Per germline, CDR1 MNHEY and CDR2 SMNVEV (reference sequence). The length of the CDR3 is 14 residues. Trimming pared 0 bases from V and 2 bases from J, leaving 8 bases between. CDR3 sequence: CASSLSGLTYEQYF. The CDR3 nucleotides read TGTGCCAGCAGTTTATCCGGGTTAACCTACGAGCAGTACTTC.